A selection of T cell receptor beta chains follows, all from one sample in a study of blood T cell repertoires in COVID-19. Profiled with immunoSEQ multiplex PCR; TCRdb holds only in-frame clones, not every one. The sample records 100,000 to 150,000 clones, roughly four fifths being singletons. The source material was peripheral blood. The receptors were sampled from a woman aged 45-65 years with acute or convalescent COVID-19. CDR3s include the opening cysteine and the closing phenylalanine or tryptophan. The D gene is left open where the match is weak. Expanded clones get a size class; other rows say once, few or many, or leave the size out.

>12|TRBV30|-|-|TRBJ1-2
CAWTLQGMSYTF
TGTGCCTGGACCTTACAGGGAATGAGCTACACCTTC
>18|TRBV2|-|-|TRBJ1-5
CASSESRSRSFSNQPQHF
TGTGCCAGCAGTGAAAGCCGGTCGAGAAGCTTTAGCAATCAGCCCCAGCATTTT
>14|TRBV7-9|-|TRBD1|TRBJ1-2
CASRRWDSSYGYTF
TGTGCCAGCAGGCGATGGGACAGTAGCTATGGCTACACCTTC
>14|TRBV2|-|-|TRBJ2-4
CASSETLAKNIQYF
TGTGCCAGCAGTGAAACTCTAGCCAAAAACATTCAGTACTTC
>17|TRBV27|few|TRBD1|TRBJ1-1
CASSLDGTGIMNTEAFF
TGTGCCAGCAGTTTAGACGGGACAGGCATAATGAACACTGAAGCTTTCTTT
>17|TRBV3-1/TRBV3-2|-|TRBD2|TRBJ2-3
CASSQGRSSGTTDTQYF
TGTGCCAGCAGCCAAGGGAGGTCTAGCGGAACCACAGATACGCAGTATTTT
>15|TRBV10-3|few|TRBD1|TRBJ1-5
CAISDSDRGYQPQHF
TGTGCCATCAGTGATTCCGACAGGGGGTATCAGCCCCAGCATTTT
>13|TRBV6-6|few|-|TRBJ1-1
CASSLQVNTEAFF
TGTGCCAGCAGTCTACAGGTAAACACTGAAGCTTTCTTT
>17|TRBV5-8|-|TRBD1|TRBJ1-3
CASSLSQGAGSEDTIYF
TGTGCCAGCAGCTTGAGTCAGGGGGCTGGGTCGGAAGACACCATATATTTT
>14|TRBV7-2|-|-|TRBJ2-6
CASSSDWGANVLTF
TGTGCCAGCAGCTCAGATTGGGGGGCCAACGTCCTGACTTTC
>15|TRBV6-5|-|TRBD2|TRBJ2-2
CASRGLAANTGELFF
TGTGCCAGCAGGGGACTAGCAGCGAACACCGGGGAGCTGTTTTTT
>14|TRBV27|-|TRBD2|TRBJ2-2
CASLGGGRSGELFF
TGTGCCAGCTTGGGGGGAGGGCGGTCCGGGGAGCTGTTTTTT
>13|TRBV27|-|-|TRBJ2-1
CASSLIRDYEQFF
TGTGCCAGCAGTTTAATACGGGATTATGAGCAGTTCTTC